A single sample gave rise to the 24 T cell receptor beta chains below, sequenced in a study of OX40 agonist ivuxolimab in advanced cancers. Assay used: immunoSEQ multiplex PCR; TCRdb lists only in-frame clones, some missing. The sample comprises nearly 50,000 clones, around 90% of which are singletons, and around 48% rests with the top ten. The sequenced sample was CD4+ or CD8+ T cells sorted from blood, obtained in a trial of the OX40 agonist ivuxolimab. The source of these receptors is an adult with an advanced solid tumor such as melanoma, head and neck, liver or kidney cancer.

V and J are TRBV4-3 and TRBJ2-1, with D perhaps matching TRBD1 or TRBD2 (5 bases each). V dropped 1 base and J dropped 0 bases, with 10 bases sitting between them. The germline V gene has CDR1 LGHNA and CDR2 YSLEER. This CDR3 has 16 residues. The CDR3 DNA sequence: TGCGCCAGCAGCCAAGGGGACGGCAGCTCCTACAATGAGCAGTTCTTC. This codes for CASSQGDGSSYNEQFF.

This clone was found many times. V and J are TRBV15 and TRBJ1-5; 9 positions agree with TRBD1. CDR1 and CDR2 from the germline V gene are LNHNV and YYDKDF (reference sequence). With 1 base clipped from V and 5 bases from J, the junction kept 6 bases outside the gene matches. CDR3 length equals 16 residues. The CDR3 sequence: CATSRGTGENDQPQHF. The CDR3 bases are TGTGCCACCAGCAGAGGGACAGGGGAAAATGATCAGCCCCAGCATTTT.

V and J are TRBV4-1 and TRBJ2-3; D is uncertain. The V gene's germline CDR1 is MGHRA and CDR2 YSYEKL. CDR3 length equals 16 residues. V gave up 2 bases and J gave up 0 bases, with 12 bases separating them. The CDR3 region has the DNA TGCGCCAGCAGCCAACGTCTGCGGTCTAGCACAGATACGCAGTATTTT. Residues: CASSQRLRSSTDTQYF.

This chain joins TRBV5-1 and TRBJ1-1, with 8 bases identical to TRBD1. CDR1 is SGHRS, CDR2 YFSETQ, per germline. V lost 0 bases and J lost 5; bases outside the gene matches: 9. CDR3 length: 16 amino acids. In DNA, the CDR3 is TGCGCCAGCAGCTTGGGAGGACAGGGAGGTGGGACTGAAGCTTTCTTT. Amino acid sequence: CASSLGGQGGGTEAFF.

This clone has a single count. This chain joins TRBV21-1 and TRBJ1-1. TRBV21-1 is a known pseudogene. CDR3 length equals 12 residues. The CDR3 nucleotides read TGTGCCAGCAGCAAAGTGGGAGAAAGGGCTTTCTTT. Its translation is CASSKVGERAFF.

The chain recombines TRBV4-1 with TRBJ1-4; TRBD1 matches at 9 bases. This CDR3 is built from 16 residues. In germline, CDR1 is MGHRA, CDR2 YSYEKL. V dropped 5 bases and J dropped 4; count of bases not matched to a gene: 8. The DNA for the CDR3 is TGCGCCAGCAGCACCCGACAGGGGGAGAGTAATGAAAAACTGTTTTTT. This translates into CASSTRQGESNEKLFF.

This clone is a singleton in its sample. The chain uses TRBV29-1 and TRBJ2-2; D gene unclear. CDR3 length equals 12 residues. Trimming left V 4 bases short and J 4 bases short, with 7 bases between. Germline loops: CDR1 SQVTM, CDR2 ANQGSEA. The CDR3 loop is CSVAPATGELFF. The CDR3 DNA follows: TGCAGCGTTGCGCCGGCCACCGGGGAGCTGTTTTTT.

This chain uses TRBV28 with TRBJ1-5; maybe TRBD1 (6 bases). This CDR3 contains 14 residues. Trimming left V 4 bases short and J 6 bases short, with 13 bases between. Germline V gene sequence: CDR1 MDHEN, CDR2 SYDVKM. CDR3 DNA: TGTGCCAGCAGTTCACTGACAGGCACTCAGCCCCAGCATTTT. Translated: CASSSLTGTQPQHF.

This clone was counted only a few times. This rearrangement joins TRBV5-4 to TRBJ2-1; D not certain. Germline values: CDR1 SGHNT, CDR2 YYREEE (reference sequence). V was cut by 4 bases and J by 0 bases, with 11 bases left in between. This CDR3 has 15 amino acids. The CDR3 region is CASSHHLDSYNEQFF. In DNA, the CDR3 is TGTGCCAGCAGCCATCACCTCGACTCCTACAATGAGCAGTTCTTC.

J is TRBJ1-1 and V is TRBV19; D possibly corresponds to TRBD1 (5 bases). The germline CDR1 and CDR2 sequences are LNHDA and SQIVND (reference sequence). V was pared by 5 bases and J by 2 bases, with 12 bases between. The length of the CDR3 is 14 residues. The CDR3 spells CASSWGTANTEAFF. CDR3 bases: TGTGCCAGTAGTTGGGGGACTGCTAACACTGAAGCTTTCTTT. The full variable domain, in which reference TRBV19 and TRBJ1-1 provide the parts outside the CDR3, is DGGITQSPKYLFRKEGQNVTLSCEQNLNHDAMYWYRQDPGQGLRLIYYSQIVNDFQKGDIAEGYSVSREKKESFPLTVTSAQKNPTAFYLCASSWGTANTEAFFGQGTRLTVV.

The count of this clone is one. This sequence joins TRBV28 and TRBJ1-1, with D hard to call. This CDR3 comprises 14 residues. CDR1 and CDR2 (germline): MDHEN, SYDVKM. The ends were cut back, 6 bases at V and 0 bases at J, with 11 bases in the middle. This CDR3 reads CASRELSVNTEAFF. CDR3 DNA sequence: TGTGCCAGCAGGGAGTTGAGCGTGAACACTGAAGCTTTCTTT.

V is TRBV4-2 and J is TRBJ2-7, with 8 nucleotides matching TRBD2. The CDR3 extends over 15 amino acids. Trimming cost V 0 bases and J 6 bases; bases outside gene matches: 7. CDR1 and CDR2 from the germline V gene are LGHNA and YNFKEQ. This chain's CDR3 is CASSQERGGPVEQYF. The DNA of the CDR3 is TGTGCCAGCAGCCAAGAACGGGGGGGGCCTGTCGAGCAGTACTTC.

CDR3 amino acids: CASDSRAGNYGYTF. The CDR3 DNA reads as TGTGCCAGCGACTCCCGAGCCGGGAACTATGGCTACACCTTC. This chain connects TRBV2 to TRBJ1-2; the D is unclear. Germline-derived CDR1 and CDR2 are SNHLY and FYNNEI. Between the trimmed V and J ends, which lost 8 bases and 2 bases, there was a span of 15 bases. The CDR3 runs 14 residues.

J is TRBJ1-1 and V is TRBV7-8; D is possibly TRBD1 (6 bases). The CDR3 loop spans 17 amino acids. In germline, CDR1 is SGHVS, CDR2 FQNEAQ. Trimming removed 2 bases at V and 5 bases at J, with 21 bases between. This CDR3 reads CASSLREHTGLSTEAFF. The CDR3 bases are TGTGCCAGCAGCTTACGAGAGCACACAGGGTTGAGTACTGAAGCTTTCTTT.

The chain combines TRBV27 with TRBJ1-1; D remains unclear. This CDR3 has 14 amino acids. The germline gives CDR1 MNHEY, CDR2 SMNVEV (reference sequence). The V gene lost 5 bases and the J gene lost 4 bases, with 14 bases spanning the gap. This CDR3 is CASSTDGPSTEAFF. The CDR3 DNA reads TGTGCCAGCAGTACTGATGGCCCCAGCACTGAAGCTTTCTTT.

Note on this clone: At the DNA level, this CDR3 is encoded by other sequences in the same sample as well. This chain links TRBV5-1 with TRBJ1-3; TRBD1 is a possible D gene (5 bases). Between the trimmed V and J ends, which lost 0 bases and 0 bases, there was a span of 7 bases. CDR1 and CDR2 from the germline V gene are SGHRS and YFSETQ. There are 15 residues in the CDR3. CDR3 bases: TGCGCCAGCAGCTTGGAAGGGGACTCTGGAAACACCATATATTTT. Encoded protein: CASSLEGDSGNTIYF.

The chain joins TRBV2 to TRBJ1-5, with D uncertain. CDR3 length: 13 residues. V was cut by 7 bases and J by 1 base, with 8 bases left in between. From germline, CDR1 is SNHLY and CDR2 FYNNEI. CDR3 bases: TGTGCCAGCAACATCAACAGCAATCAGCCCCAGCATTTT. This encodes CASNINSNQPQHF. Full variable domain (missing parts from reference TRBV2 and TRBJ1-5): EPEVTQTPSHQVTQMGQEVILRCVPISNHLYFYWYRQILGQKVEFLVSFYNNEISEKSEIFDDQFSVERPDGSNFTLKIRSTKLEDSAMYFCASNINSNQPQHFGDGTRLSIL.

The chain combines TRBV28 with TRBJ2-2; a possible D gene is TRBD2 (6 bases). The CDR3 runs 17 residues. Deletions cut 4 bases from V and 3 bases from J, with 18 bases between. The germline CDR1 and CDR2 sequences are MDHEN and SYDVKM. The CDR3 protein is CASSSPSGTLYTGELFF. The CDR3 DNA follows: TGTGCCAGCAGTTCGCCTTCCGGGACTCTATACACCGGGGAGCTGTTTTTT.

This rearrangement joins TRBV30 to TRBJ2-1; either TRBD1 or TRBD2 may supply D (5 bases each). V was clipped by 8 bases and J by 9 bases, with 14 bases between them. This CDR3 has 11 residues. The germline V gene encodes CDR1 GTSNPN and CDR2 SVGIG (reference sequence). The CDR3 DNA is TGTGCCCTCAACCGGGGCGGTGAGCAGTTCTTC. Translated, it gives CALNRGGEQFF.

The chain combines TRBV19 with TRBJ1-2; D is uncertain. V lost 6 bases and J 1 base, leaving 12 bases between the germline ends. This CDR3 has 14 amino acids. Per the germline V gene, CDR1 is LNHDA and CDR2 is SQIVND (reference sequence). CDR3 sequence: CASSPGWDNYGYTF. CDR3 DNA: TGTGCCAGTAGCCCCGGATGGGATAACTATGGCTACACCTTC. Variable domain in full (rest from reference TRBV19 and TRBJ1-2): DGGITQSPKYLFRKEGQNVTLSCEQNLNHDAMYWYRQDPGQGLRLIYYSQIVNDFQKGDIAEGYSVSREKKESFPLTVTSAQKNPTAFYLCASSPGWDNYGYTFGSGTRLTVV.

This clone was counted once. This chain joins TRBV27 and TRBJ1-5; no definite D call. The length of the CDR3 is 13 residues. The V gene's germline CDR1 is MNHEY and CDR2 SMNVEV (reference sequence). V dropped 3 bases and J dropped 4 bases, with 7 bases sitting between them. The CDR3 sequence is CASSLSQNQPQHF. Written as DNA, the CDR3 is TGTGCCAGCAGTTTGAGCCAGAATCAGCCCCAGCATTTT.

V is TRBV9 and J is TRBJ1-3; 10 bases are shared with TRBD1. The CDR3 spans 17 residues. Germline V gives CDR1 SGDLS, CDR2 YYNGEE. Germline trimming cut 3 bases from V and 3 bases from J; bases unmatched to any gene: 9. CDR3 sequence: CASSGNFRDRGGNTIYF. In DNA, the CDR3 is TGTGCCAGCAGCGGAAACTTCCGGGACAGGGGTGGAAACACCATATATTTT.

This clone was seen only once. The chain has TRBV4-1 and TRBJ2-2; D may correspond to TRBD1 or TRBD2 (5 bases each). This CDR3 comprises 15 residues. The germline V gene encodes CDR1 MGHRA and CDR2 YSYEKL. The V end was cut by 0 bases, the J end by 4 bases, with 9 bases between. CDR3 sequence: CASSQDPGSTGELFF. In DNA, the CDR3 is TGCGCCAGCAGCCAAGATCCAGGGAGCACCGGGGAGCTGTTTTTT.

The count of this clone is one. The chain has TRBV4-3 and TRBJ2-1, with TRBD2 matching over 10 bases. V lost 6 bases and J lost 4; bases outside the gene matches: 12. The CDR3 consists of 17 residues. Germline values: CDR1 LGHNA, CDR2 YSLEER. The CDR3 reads CASSADLAGGPYNEQFF. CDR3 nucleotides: TGCGCCAGCAGTGCGGACTTAGCGGGGGGCCCTTACAATGAGCAGTTCTTC.